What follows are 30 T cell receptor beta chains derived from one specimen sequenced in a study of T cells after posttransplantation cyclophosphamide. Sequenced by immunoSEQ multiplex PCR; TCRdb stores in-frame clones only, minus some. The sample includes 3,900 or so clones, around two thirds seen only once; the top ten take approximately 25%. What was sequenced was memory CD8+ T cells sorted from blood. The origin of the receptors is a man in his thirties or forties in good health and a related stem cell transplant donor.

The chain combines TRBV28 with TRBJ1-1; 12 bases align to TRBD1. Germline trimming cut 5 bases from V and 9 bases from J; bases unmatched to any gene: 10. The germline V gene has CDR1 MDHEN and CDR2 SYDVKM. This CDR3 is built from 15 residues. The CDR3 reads CASSTGTGGQPKAFF. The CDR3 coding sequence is TGTGCCAGCAGTACTGGGACAGGGGGCCAGCCTAAAGCTTTCTTT.

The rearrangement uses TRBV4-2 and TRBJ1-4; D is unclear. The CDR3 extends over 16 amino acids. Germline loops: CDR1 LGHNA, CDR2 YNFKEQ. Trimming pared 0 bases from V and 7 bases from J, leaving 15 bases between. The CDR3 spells CASSQDPITPLEKLFF. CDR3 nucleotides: TGTGCCAGCAGCCAAGATCCCATAACTCCCCTTGAAAAACTGTTTTTT.

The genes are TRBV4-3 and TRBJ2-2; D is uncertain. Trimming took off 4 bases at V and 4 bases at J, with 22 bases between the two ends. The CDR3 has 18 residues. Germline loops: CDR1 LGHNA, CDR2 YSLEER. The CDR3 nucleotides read TGCGCCAGCAGCCCGAACGACTTGACGGTGCTGGGCACCGGGGAGCTGTTTTTT. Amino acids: CASSPNDLTVLGTGELFF.

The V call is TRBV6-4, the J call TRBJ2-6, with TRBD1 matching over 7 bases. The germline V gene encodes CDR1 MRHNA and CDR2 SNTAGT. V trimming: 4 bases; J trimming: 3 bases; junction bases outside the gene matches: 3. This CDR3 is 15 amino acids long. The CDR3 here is CASSGDRDGANVLTF. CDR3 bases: TGTGCCAGCAGTGGAGACAGGGATGGGGCCAACGTCCTGACTTTC.

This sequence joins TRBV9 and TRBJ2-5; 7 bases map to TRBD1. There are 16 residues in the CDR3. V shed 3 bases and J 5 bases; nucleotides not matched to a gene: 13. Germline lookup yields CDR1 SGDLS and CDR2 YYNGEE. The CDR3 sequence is CASSEGTAPPVETQYF. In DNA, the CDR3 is TGTGCCAGCAGCGAGGGGACAGCCCCACCCGTGGAGACCCAGTACTTC.

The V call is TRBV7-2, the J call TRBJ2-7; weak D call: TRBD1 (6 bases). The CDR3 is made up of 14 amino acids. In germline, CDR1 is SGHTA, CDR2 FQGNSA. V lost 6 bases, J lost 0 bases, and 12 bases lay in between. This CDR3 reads CASSRGISSYEQYF. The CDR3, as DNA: TGTGCCAGCAGTAGGGGGATAAGCTCCTACGAGCAGTACTTC.

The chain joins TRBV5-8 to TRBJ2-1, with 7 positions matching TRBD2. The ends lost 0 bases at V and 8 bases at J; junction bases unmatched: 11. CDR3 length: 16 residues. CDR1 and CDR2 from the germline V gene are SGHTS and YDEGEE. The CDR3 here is CASSLGSSSGVYEQFF. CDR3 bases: TGTGCCAGCAGCTTGGGCTCTTCGAGCGGGGTGTATGAGCAGTTCTTC. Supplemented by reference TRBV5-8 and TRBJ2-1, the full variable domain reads EAGVTQSPTHLIKTRGQQATLRCSPISGHTSVYWYQQALGLGLQFLLWYDEGEERNRGNFPPRFSGRQFPNYSSELNVNALELEDSALYLCASSLGSSSGVYEQFFGPGTRLTVL.

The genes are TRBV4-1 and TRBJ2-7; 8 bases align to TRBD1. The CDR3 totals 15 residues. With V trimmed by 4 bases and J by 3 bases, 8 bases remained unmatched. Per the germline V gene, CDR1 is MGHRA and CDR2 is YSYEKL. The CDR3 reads CASSPEGQVNYEQYF. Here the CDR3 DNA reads TGCGCCAGCAGCCCGGAGGGACAGGTAAACTACGAGCAGTACTTC.

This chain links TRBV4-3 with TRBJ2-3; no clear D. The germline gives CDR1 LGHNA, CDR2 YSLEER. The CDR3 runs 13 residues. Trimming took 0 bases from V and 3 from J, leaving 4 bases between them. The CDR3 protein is CASSQDQTDTQYF. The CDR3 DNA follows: TGCGCCAGCAGCCAAGATCAAACAGATACGCAGTATTTT.

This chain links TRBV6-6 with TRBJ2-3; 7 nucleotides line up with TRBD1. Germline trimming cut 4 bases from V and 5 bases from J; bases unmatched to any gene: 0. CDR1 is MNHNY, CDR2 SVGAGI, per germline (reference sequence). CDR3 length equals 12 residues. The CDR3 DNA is TGTGCCAGCAGTTGGACAGGAGATACGCAGTATTTT. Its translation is CASSWTGDTQYF.

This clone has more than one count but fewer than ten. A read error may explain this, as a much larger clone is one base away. The CDR3 DNA sequence: TGCGCCAGCAGTGAGTCACCAGGGAATAGCAATCAGCCCCAGCATTTT. Protein product: CASSESPGNSNQPQHF. This chain joins TRBV6-1 and TRBJ1-5; tentative D call: TRBD1 (5 bases). Germline-derived CDR1 and CDR2 are MNHNS and SASEGT. There are 16 residues in the CDR3.

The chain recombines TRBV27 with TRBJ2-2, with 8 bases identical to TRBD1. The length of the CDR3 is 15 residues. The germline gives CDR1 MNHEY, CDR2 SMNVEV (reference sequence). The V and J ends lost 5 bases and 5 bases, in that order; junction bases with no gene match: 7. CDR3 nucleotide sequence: TGTGCCAGCAGTCCCCTCGGACAGGGAACCGGGGAGCTGTTTTTT. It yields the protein CASSPLGQGTGELFF.

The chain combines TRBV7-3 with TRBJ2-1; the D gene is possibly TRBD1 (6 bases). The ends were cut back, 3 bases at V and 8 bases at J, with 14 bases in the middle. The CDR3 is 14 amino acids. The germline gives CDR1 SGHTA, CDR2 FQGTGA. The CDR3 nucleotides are TGTGCCAGCAGCTTCTCAGGGGCCGGAGATGAGCAGTTCTTC. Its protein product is CASSFSGAGDEQFF.

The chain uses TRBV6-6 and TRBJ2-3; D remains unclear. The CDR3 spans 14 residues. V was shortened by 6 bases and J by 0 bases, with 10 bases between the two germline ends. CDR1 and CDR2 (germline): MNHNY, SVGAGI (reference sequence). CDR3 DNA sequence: TGTGCCAGCAGCCCCGCCGGGAGCACAGATACGCAGTATTTT. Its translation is CASSPAGSTDTQYF.

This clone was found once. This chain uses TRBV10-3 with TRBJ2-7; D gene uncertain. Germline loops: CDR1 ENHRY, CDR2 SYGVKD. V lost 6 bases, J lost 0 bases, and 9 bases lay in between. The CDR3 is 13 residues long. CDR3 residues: CAIRIESSYEQYF. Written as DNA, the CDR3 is TGTGCCATCAGGATTGAGAGCTCCTACGAGCAGTACTTC.

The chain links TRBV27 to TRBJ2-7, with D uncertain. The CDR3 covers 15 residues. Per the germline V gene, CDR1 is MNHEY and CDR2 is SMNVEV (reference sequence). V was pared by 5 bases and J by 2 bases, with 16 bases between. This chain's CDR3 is CASSPTGPQAYEQYF. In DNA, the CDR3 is TGTGCCAGCAGTCCTACCGGCCCCCAGGCCTACGAGCAGTACTTC.

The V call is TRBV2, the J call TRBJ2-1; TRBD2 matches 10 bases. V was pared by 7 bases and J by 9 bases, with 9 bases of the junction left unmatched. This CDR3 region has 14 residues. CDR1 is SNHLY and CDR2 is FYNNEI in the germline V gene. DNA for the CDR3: TGTGCCAGCATGGCTCAGCGGGGGGGCGGTGAGCAGTTCTTC. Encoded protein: CASMAQRGGGEQFF.

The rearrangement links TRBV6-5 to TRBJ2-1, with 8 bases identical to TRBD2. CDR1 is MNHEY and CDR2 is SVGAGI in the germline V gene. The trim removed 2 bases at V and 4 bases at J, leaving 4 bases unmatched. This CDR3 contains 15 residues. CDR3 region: CASSYGGLEYNEQFF. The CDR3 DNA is TGTGCCAGCAGTTACGGGGGACTAGAATACAATGAGCAGTTCTTC.

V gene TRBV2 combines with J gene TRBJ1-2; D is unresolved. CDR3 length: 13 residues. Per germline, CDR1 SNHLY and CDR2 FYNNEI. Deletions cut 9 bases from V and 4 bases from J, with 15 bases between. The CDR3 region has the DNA TGTGCCAGAAAATGGGCCTCTTCCTATGGCTACACCTTC. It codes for CARKWASSYGYTF.

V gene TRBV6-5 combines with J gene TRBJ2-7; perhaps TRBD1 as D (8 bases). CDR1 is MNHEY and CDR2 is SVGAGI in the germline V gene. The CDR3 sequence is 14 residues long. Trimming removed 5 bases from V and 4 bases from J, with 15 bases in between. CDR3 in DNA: TGTGCCAGCAGTGACAGGGGAGGGCCTTACGAGCAGTACTTC. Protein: CASSDRGGPYEQYF.

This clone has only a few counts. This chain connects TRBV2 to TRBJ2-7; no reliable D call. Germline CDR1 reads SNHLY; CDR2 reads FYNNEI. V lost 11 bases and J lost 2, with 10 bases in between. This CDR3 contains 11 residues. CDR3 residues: CASLETYEQYF. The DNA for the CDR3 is TGTGCCTCCCTGGAGACCTACGAGCAGTACTTC.

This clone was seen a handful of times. The CDR3: CASNGGSRGTYEQYF. CDR3 coding DNA: TGTGCCAGCAACGGGGGTAGCCGTGGAACCTACGAGCAGTACTTC. The gene calls are TRBV7-9 and TRBJ2-7; D perhaps matches TRBD2 (6 bases). V was trimmed by 7 bases and J by 2 bases, leaving 18 bases between them. Germline V gene sequence: CDR1 SEHNR, CDR2 FQNEAQ (reference sequence). The CDR3 has 15 amino acids.

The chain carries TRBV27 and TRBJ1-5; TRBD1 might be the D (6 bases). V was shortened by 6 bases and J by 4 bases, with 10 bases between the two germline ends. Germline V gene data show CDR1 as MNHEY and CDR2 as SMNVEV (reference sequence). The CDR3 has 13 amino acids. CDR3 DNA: TGTGCCAGCAGCCCCGACAGGAATCAGCCCCAGCATTTT. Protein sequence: CASSPDRNQPQHF.

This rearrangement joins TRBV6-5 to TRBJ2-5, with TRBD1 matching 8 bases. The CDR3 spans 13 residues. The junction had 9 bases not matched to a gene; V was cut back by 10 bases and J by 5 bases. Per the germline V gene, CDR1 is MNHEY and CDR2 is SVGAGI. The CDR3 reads CAIQGALEETQYF. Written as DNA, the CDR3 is TGTGCCATCCAGGGGGCTTTGGAGGAGACCCAGTACTTC.

CDR3 in DNA: TGCGCCAGCAGCCAAGCGGCAGGGGGCAGCGCAGATGGCTACACCTTC. Amino acid sequence: CASSQAAGGSADGYTF. The chain carries TRBV4-1 and TRBJ1-2; TRBD1 matches at 8 bases. This CDR3 spans 16 amino acids. From germline, CDR1 is MGHRA and CDR2 YSYEKL. Trimming at V came to 1 base and at J to 6 bases, leaving 10 bases not matched to a gene.

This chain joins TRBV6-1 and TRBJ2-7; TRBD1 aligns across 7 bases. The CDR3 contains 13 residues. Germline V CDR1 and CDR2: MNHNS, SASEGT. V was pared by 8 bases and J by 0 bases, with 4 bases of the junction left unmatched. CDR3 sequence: CASLQGDSYEQYF. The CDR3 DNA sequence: TGTGCCAGCCTTCAGGGGGACTCCTACGAGCAGTACTTC.

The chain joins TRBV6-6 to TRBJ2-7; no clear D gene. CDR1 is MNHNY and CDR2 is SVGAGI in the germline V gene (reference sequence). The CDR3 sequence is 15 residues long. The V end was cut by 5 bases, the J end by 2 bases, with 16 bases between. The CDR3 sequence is CASSTSQWAPYEQYF. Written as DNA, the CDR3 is TGTGCCAGCAGTACCTCCCAGTGGGCCCCCTACGAGCAGTACTTC.

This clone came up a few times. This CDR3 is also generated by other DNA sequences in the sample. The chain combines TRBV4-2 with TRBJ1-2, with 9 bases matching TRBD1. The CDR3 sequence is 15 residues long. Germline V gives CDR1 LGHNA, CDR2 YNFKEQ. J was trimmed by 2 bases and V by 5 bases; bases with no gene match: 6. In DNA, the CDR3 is TGTGCCAGCAGCTTGAGAGGACAGGGGAACTATGGCTACACCTTC. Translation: CASSLRGQGNYGYTF.

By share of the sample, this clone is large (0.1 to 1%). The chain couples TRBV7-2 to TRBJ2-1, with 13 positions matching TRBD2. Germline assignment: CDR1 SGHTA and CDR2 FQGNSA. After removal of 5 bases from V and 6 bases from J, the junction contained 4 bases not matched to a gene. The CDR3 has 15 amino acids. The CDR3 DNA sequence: TGTGCCAGCAGCCGCGGACTAGCGGGGGCCAATGAGCAGTTCTTC. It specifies CASSRGLAGANEQFF.

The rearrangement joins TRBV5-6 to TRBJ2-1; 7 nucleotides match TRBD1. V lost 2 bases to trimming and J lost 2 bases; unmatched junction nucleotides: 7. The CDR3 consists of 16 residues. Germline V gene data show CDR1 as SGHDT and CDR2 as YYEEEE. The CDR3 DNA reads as TGTGCCAGCAGCTTACAAGGGACAGCCGCCTACAATGAGCAGTTCTTC. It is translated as CASSLQGTAAYNEQFF.